The present entry profiles one T cell receptor (beta chain) with its context. Antigen unknown. These data are taken from a study of a mutant IDH1 vaccine in newly diagnosed glioma. Study information: Vaccines began 4-6 weeks after radiotherapy alone, or with temozolomide cycles.

Study results and limitations: It was about 94% of patients that developed vaccine-induced immune responses.

The time point is: week 47, end of study. Every vaccination contained 300 ug of the mutant IDH1 20-mer peptide and was paired with topical imiquimod. The method was immunoSEQ multiplex PCR; TCRdb's version includes in-frame clones alone and lacks a portion of them. Among under 45,000 clones listed, approximately 82% were seen once. This sequence originates from a man between 18 and 29 years old with glioma. Some clones in this sample may be carry-over from other donors' samples. The input for sequencing was PBMCs, taken from a glioma patient whose treatment included an IDH1 peptide vaccine.

The CDR3 is CASSLKGGSSYEQYF. In nucleotides, the CDR3 is TGCGCCAGCAGCTTAAAAGGGGGTAGCTCCTACGAGCAGTACTTC. V usage is TRBV5-1 and J usage is TRBJ2-7; D possibly corresponds to TRBD1 (6 bases). Germline V gene sequence: CDR1 SGHRS, CDR2 YFSETQ. The CDR3 contains 15 residues. Trimming pared 2 bases from V and 0 bases from J, leaving 12 bases between.